This T cell receptor beta chain was sequenced in a study of CD8+ T cells in alopecia areata. Study-wide context: For the treated group, dosing was oral tofacitinib at 5 to 10 mg twice daily. Notes on the study in general: Clarity of TCR sharing across patients fell short of that in mice, possibly HLA-related. Sequences from scalp samples also cover resident alphabeta T cells of normal skin.

On this clone: Its antigen is unknown.

RNA was extracted and reverse transcribed into cDNA as the sequencing template. Produced via immunoSEQ multiplex PCR; TCRdb's table is partial and in-frame only. The table records about 200,000 clones, 50% to 65% of them present only once. V was cut by 0 bases and J by 2 bases, with 5 bases left in between. This CDR3 region has 12 residues. CDR1 and CDR2 (germline): SQVTM, ANQGSEA. The J gene is TRBJ2-7, the V gene TRBV29-1; D remains ambiguous. The sequence derives from a human donor with alopecia areata. This specimen was CD4+ T cells sorted from blood, taken at week 0. The CDR3: CSVEDQAYEQYF. DNA for the CDR3: TGCAGCGTTGAAGACCAGGCCTACGAGCAGTACTTC.